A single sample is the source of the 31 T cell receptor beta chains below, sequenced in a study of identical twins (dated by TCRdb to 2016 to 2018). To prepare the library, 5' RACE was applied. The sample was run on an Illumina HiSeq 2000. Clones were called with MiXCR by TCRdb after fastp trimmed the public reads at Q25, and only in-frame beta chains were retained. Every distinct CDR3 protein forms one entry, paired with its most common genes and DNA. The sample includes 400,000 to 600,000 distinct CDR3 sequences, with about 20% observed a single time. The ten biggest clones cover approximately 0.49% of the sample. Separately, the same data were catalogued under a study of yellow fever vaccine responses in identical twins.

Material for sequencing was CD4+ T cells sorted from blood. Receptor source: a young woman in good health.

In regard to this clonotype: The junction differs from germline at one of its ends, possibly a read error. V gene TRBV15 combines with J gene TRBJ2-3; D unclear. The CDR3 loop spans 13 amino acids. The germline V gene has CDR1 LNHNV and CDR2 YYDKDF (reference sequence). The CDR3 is CATSRDPSDTQCF. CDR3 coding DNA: TGTGCCACCAGCAGAGATCCCTCAGATACGCAGTGTTTT.

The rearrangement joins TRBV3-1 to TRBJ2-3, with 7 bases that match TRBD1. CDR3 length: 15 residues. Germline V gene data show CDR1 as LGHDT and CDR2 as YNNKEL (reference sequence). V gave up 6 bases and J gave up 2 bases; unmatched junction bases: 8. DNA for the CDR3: TGTGCCAGCAGGCGCAGGGGGATGACCACAGATACGCAGTATTTT. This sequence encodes CASRRRGMTTDTQYF.

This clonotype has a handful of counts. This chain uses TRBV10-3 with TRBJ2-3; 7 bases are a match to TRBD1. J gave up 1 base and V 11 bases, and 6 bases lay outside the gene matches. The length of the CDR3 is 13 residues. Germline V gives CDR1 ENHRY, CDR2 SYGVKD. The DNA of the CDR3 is TGTGCCGGACAGGTCCCGGGCACAGATACGCAGTATTTT. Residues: CAGQVPGTDTQYF.

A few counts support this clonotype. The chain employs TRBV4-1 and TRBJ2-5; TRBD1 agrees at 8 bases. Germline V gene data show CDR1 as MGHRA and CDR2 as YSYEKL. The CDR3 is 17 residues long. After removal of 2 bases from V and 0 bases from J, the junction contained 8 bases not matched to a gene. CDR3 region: CASSQPRGLPHQETQYF. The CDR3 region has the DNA TGCGCCAGCAGCCAACCCAGGGGGCTCCCCCACCAAGAGACCCAGTACTTC.

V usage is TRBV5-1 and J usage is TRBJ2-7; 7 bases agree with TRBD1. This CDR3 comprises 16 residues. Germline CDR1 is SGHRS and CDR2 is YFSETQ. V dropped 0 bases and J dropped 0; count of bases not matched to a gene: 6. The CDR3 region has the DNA TGCGCCAGCAGCTTGGGCGTCGGGACAGTCTCCTACGAGCAGTACTTC. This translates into CASSLGVGTVSYEQYF.

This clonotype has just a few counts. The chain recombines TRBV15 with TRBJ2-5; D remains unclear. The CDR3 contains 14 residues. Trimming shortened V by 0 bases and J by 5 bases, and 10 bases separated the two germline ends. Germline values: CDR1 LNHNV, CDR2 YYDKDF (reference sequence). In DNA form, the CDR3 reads TGTGCCACCAGCAGAGATAGCAGTGGGGAGACCCAGTACTTC. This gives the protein CATSRDSSGETQYF. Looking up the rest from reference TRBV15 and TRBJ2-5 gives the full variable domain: DAMVIQNPRYQVTQFGKPVTLSCSQTLNHNVMYWYQQKSSQAPKLLFHYYDKDFNNEADTPDNFQSRRPNTSFCFLDIRSPGLGDTAMYLCATSRDSSGETQYFGPGTRLLVL.

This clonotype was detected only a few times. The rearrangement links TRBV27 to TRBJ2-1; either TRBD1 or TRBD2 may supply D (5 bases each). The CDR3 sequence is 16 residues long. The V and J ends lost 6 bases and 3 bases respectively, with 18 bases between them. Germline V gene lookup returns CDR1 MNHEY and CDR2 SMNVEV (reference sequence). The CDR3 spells CASSPLVGRVYNEQFF. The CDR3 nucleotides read TGTGCCAGCAGCCCTCTCGTGGGGCGGGTCTACAATGAGCAGTTCTTC.

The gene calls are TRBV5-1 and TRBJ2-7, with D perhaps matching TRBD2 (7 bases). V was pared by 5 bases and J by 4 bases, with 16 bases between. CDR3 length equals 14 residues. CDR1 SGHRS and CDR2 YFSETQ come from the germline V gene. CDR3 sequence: CASRTAGAEYEQYF. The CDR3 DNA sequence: TGCGCCAGCAGAACTGCGGGGGCAGAATACGAGCAGTACTTC.

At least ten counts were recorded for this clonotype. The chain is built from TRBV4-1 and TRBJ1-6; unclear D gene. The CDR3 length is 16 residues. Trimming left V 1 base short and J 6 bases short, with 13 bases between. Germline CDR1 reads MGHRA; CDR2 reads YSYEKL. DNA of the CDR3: TGCGCCAGCAGCCAAGGTGTGGGGTTAGGTAATTCACCCCTCCACTTT. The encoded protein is CASSQGVGLGNSPLHF.

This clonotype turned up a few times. The CDR3 spells CASSIEGRGYNTEAFF. In DNA form, the CDR3 reads TGTGCCAGTAGTATAGAGGGACGAGGATATAACACTGAAGCTTTCTTT. The chain links TRBV19 to TRBJ1-1; possibly TRBD1 for D (5 bases). Germline loops: CDR1 LNHDA, CDR2 SQIVND (reference sequence). CDR3 size: 16 residues. Trimming took off 0 bases at V and 2 bases at J, with 13 bases between the two ends.

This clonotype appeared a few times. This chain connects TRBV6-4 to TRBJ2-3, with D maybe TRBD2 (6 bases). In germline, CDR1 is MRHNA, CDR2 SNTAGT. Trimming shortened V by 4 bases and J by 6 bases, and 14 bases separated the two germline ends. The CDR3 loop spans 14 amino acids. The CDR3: CASSAWVAADTQYF. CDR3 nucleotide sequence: TGTGCCAGCAGTGCCTGGGTAGCGGCGGATACGCAGTATTTT.

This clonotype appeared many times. The CDR3 DNA reads TGCGCCACCTCGGGTGCGGAGCTATACGAGCAGTACTTC. It codes for CATSGAELYEQYF. V is TRBV5-1 and J is TRBJ2-7; no reliable D call. With 9 bases removed from V and 4 bases from J, the gap between germline ends came to 17 bases. Germline V gives CDR1 SGHRS, CDR2 YFSETQ. This CDR3 comprises 13 residues.

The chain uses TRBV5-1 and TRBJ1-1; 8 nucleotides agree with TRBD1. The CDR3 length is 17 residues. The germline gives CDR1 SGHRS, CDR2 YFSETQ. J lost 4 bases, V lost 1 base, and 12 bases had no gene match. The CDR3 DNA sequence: TGCGCCAGCAGCTTGTCTGGACAGGGCTTAGTTGGCACTGAAGCTTTCTTT. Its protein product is CASSLSGQGLVGTEAFF.

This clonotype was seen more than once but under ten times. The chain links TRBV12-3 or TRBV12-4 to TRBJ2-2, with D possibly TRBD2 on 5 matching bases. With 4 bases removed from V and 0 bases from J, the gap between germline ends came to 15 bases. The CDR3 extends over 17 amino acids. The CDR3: CASSYWEIRPNTGELFF. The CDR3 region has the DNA TGTGCCAGCAGTTATTGGGAGATCCGCCCGAACACCGGGGAGCTGTTTTTT.

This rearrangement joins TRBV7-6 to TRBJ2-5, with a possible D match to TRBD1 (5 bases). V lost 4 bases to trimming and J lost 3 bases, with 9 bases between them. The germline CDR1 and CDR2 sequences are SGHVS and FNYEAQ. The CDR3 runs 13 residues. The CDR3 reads CASSYIREETQYF. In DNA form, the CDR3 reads TGTGCCAGCAGCTACATCAGGGAAGAGACCCAGTACTTC.

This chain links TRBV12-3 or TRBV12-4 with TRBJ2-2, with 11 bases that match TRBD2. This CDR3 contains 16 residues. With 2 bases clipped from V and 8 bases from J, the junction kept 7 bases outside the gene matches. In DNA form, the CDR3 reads TGTGCCAGCAGTTTATTAGCGGGAGGGCCGGGGGGGGAGCTGTTTTTT. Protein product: CASSLLAGGPGGELFF.

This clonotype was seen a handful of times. The CDR3 DNA sequence: TGTGCCAGCAGGGATCGGGAGAGGGGCACAGATACGCAGTATTTT. It translates to CASRDRERGTDTQYF. The gene calls are TRBV5-6 and TRBJ2-3; D might be TRBD2 (6 bases). Deletions cut 5 bases from V and 1 base from J, with 14 bases between. The CDR3 consists of 15 residues. CDR1 SGHDT and CDR2 YYEEEE come from the germline V gene.

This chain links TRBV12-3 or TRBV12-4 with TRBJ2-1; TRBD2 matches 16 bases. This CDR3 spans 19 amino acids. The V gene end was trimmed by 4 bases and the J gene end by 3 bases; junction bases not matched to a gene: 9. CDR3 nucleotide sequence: TGTGCCAGCAGTTCTCCGGGACTAGCGGGAGGGGGTCTCTACAATGAGCAGTTCTTC. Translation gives CASSSPGLAGGGLYNEQFF.

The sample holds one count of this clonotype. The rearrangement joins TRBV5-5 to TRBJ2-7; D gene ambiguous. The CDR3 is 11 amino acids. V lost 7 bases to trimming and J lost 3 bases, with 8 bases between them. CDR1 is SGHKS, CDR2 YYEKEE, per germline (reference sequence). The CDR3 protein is CASLGDYEQYF. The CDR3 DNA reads TGTGCCAGCCTTGGGGACTACGAGCAGTACTTC.

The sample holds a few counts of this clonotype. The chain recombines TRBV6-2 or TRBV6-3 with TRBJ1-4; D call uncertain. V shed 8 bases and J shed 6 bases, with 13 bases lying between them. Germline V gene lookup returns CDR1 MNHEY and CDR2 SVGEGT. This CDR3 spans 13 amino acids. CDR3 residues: CASAAAHDEKLFF. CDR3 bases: TGTGCCAGCGCTGCCGCACACGATGAAAAACTGTTTTTT.

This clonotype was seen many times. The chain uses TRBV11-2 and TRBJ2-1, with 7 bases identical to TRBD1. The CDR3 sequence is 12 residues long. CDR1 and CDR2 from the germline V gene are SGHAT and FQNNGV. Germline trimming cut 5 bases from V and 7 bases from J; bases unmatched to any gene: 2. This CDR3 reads CASSPQGNEQFF. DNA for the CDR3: TGTGCCAGCAGCCCACAGGGGAATGAGCAGTTCTTC. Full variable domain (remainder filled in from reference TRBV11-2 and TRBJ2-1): EAGVAQSPRYKIIEKRQSVAFWCNPISGHATLYWYQQILGQGPKLLIQFQNNGVVDDSQLPKDRFSAERLKGVDSTLKIQPAKLEDSAVYLCASSPQGNEQFFGPGTRLTVL.

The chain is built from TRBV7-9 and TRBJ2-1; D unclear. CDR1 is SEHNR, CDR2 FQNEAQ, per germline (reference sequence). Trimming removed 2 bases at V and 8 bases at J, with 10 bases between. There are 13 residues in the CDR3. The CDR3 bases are TGTGCCAGCAGCTTATTCAGTACCGATGAGCAGTTCTTC. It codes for CASSLFSTDEQFF. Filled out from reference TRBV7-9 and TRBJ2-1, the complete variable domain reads DTGVSQNPRHKITKRGQNVTFRCDPISEHNRLYWYRQTLGQGPEFLTYFQNEAQLEKSRLLSDRFSAERPKGSFSTLEIQRTEQGDSAMYLCASSLFSTDEQFFGPGTRLTVL.

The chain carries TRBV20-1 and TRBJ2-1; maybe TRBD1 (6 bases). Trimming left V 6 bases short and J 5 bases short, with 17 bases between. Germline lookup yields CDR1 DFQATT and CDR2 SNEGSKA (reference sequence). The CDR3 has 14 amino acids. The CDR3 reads CSAPVQGRNNEQFF. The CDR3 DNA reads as TGCAGTGCCCCCGTGCAGGGGAGAAACAATGAGCAGTTCTTC.

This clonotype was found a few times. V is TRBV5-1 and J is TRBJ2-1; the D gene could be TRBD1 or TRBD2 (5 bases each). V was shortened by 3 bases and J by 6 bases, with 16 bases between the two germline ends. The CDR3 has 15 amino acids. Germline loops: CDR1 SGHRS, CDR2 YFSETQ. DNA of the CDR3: TGCGCCAGCAGCTCCCGAGGGGCCCCGGTCAATGAGCAGTTCTTC. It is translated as CASSSRGAPVNEQFF.

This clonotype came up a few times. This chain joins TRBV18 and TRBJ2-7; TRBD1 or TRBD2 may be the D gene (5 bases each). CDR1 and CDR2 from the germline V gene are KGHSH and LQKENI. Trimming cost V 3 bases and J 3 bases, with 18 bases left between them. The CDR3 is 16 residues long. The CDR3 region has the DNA TGTGCCAGCTCACCCCTGGTGTTGCGAGGGGACTACGAGCAGTACTTC. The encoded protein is CASSPLVLRGDYEQYF.

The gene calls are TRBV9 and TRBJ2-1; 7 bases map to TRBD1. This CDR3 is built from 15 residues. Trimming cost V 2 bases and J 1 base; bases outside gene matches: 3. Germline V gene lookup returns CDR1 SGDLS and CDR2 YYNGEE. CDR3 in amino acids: CASSVGTESYNEQFF. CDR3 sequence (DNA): TGTGCCAGCAGCGTCGGGACAGAGTCCTACAATGAGCAGTTCTTC.

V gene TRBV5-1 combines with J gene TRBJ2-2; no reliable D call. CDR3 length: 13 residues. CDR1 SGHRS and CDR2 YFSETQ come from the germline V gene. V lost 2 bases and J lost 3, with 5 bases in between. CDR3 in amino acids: CASSFKDTGELFF. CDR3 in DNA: TGCGCCAGCAGCTTTAAGGACACCGGGGAGCTGTTTTTT.

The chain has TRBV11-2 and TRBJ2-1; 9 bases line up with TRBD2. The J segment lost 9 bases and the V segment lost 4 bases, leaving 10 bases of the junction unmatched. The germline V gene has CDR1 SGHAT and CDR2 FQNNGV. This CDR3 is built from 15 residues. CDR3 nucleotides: TGTGCCAGCAGCTCCCCGCAGACTAGCGGTTCTGAGCAGTTCTTC. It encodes CASSSPQTSGSEQFF.

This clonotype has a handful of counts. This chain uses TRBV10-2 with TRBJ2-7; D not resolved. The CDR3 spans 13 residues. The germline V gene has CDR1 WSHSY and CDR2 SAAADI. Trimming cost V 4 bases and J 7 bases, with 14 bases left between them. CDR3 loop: CASSGPAIREQYF. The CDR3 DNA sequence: TGCGCCAGCAGTGGTCCAGCCATCAGAGAGCAGTACTTC.

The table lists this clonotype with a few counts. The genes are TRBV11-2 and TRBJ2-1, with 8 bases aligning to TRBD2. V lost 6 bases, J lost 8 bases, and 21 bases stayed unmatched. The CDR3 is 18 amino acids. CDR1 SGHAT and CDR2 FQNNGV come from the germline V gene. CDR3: CASSFYPGGSGRSDEQFF. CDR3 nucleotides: TGTGCCAGCAGTTTTTACCCTGGGGGGAGCGGGAGAAGCGATGAGCAGTTCTTC.

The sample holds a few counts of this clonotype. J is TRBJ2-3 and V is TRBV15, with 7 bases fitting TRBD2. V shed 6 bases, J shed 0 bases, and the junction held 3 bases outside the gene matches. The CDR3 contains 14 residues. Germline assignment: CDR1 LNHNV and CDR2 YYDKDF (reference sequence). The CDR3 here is CATSRGGSTDTQYF. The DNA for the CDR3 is TGTGCCACCAGTCGGGGAGGGAGCACAGATACGCAGTATTTT.